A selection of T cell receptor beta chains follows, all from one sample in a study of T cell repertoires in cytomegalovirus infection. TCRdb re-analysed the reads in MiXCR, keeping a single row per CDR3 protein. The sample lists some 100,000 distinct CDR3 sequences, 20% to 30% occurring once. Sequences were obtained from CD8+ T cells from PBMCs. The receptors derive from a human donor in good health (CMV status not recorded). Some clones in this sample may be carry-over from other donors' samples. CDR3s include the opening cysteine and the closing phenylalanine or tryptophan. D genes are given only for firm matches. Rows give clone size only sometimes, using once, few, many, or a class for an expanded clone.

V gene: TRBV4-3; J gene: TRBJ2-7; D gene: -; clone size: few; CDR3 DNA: TGCGCCAGCAGCCAAGAGCGGGCAGGAGTAACCTACGAGCAGTACTTC; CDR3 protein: CASSQERAGVTYEQYF
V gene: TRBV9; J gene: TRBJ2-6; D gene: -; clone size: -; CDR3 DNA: TGTGCCAGCAGCGTGTCCCTCAGGGCGGCTGGGGCCAACGTCCTGACTTTC; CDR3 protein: CASSVSLRAAGANVLTF
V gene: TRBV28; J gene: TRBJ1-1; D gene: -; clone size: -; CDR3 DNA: TGTGCCAGCAGTTTATGGGACACAACCTTCGACACTGAAGCTTTCTTT; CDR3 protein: CASSLWDTTFDTEAFF
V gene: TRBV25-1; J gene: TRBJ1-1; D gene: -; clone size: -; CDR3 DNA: TGTGCCAGCAGTGAATACGGACTCTCCTCAGAAGCTTTCTTT; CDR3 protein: CASSEYGLSSEAFF
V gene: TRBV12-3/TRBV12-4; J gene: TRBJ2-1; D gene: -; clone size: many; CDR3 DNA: TGTGCCAGCAGTTTAGATGGCAGGGATGGGGATGAGCAGTTCTTC; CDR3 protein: CASSLDGRDGDEQFF
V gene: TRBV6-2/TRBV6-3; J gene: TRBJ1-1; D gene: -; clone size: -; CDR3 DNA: TGTGCCAGCAGTGGGACTTGGGGGACTGAAGCTTTCTTT; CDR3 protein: CASSGTWGTEAFF
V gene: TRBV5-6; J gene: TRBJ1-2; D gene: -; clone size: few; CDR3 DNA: TGTGCCAGCAGCCCGGACAGTAATCTATATGGCTACACCTTC; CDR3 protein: CASSPDSNLYGYTF
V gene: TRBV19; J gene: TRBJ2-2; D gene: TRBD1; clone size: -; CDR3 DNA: TGTGCCAGTAGTATCGAGGACAGGGGCCCCGGGGAGCTGTTTTTT; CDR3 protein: CASSIEDRGPGELFF
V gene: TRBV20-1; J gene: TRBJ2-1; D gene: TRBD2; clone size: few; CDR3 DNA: TGCAGTGCCACCAATACTAGCGGGGGGGCCCATGAGCAGTTCTTC; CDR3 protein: CSATNTSGGAHEQFF
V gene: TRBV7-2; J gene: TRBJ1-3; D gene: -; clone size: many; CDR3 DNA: TGTGCCAGCAGCCTTAGGACAGCGTTCCGCCGAGGCTCTGGAAACACCATATATTTT; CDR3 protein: CASSLRTAFRRGSGNTIYF
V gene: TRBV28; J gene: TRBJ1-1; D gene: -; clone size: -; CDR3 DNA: TGTGCCAGCAGTCCCGGACAGTTTAGTGAAGCTTTCTTT; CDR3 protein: CASSPGQFSEAFF
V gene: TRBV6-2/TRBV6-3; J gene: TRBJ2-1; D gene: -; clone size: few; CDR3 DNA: TGTGCCAGCAGTTACTCGAGGGCGGGACTCGCCAGGAATGAGCAGTTCTTC; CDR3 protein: CASSYSRAGLARNEQFF
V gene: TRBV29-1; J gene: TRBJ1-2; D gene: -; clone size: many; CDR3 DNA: TGCAGCGTTGAAGATCACAACTATGGCTACACCTTC; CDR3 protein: CSVEDHNYGYTF
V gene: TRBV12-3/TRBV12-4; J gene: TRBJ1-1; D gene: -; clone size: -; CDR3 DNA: TGTGCCAGCAGTGTAAGGAGGGCTGAAGCTTTCTTT; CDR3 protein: CASSVRRAEAFF
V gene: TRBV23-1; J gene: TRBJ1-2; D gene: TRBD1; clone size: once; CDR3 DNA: TGCGCCAGCAGTCAATCGGCCAGGGGGAAGGACTATGGCTACACCTTC; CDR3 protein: CASSQSARGKDYGYTF
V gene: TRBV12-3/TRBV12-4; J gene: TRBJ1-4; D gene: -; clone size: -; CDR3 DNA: TGTGCCAGCAGTACCACAGGCGTTACTAATGAAAAACTGTTTTTT; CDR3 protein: CASSTTGVTNEKLFF
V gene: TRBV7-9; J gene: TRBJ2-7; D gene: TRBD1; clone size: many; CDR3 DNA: TGTGCCAGCAGCACCAGACAGGGCGAGCAGTACTTC; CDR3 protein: CASSTRQGEQYF
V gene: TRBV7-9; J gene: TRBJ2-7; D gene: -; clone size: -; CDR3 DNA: TGTGCCAGCAGCTTAGAAGGGACGGCAAACTACGAGCAGTACTTC; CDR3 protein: CASSLEGTANYEQYF
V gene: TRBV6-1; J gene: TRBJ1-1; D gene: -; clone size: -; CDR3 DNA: TGTGCCAGCAGCCAAAGGGGGAACACTGAAGCTTTCTTT; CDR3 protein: CASSQRGNTEAFF
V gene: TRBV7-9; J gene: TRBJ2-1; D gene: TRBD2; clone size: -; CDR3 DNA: TGTGCCAGCAGCCCTCCGACTAGCGGGGGTTTCTCCTACAATGAGCAGTTCTTC; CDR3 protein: CASSPPTSGGFSYNEQFF
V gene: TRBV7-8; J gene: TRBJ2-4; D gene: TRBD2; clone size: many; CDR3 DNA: TGTGCCAGCAGCTTAATGGCGGGGGGAAGCATTCAGTACTTC; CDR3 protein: CASSLMAGGSIQYF